Described below is a single TCR beta chain sequence and its context. Its antigen is still unknown. Within one base of it there is no much larger clone, and no base qualities were kept. In the germline V gene, CDR1 corresponds to SNHLY and CDR2 to FYNNEI. The V and J ends are trimmed by 7 bases and 0 bases, leaving 11 bases between them. The CDR3 runs 14 amino acids, cysteine and phenylalanine included. The DNA shown is the 42-base CDR3, in frame from base 1. The data belong to a study of cytomegalovirus exposure and HLA in healthy donors (dated by TCRdb to 2016 to 2017). At the level of the whole study: According to an earlier analysis of around 600 of the donors, 150 million to 200 million T cells yielded 117 million unique TCR beta sequences and 250 to 350 Gb of sequence data. Roughly 300 gigabases of sequencing data and tens of millions of unique TCR sequences were included in an early release covering roughly 600 HLA-typed donors. The genetic ancestry cluster associated with self-reported Caucasian donors included approximately 85% of the 300 to 450 genotyped donors. The study aimed to test whether cataloging public T cell receptors could reveal signatures of past pathogen exposure. The study used immunosequencing to profile the T cell repertoires of under 700 subjects and linked those repertoires to cytomegalovirus serostatus. Besides the first cohort of 550 to 750 subjects, a separate validation cohort made up of over 95 different subjects was used. High-throughput TCR immunosequencing, statistical association of individual TCRs with disease status, and machine learning were combined to predict cytomegalovirus infection status. A later analysis re-analyzed previously published TCR beta repertoires from 500 to 700 donors and added high-resolution HLA genotyping to study TCR occurrence patterns. Rather than drawing on any new phenotypic data, the later analysis identified candidate immune exposures from TCR beta sequences and the way those sequences occurred across donors. An earlier analysis of 450 to 750 of the donors used high-throughput TCR beta sequencing to judge whether each TCR beta V gene segment behaved as functional or pseudogenic. Alongside the repertoire data, information on donor age, sex, ethnicity and CMV serostatus was compiled. A later genetic analysis took genome-wide SNP genotypes for 398 of the 666 donors and used that subset as a discovery cohort. All discovery cohort repertoires had been generated on a single sequencing platform. Both class I and class II loci were covered by HLA typing, at four-digit resolution. Typing coverage differed by locus: A, B, C, DRB1 and DQB1 were typed in roughly 620-640 donors, DQA1 in approximately 520, DPA1 in 606, and DPB1 in just under 490. Several DR-DQ haplotypes were treated as single units for association and clustering because of strong linkage in the cohort. Among roughly 400 genotyped donors of the cohort, an average of roughly 240,000 unique TCR beta nucleotide sequences were sequenced per donor, around 20% of them non-productive. Findings and caveats that apply to the study as a whole: According to a later analysis, most CMV-associated TCR beta chains appeared to be HLA-restricted, and the HLA associations seemed to be driven largely by CMV exposure. Because HLA typing was unavailable for some donors at each locus, only the typed subset was used in association tests. In an earlier analysis of under 600 of the donors, most TCR beta V segments were observed in productive rearrangements about 87% or about 30% of the time, broadly matching IMGT annotations. A later analysis associated about 17,000 TCR beta sequences with specific HLA alleles at a false discovery rate of 0.05. A further reported finding was that TCR beta sequences accurately predicted the HLA-A and HLA-B alleles for most subjects in the first cohort. Over 15 rarely observed V segments, including chromosome 9 orphons, were excluded from the earlier analysis of about 610 of the donors because counts were too low. An association between a missense DCLRE1C variant and V-gene and J-gene trimming of TCR beta chains was found in a later genetic analysis and replicated in an independent cohort. Correlated functional status among segregating V segments might be attributable to linkage disequilibrium, but an unknown experimental factor could not be ruled out. The authors suggested that the approach could potentially be extended to other disease states and immunological phenotypes. The classifier was reported to diagnose cytomegalovirus status with high specificity and sensitivity in both the original and validation cohorts. In a later analysis, HLA-associated TCR beta chains were found to be more clonally expanded and to have lower generation probabilities than equally common non-associated chains. Several of the top co-occurrence clusters appeared to be linked to parvovirus B19, influenza, CMV and Epstein-Barr virus, according to a later analysis. According to a later analysis, TCR association rates differed among HLA loci, with DRB1 alleles showing the most associated TCRs and HLA-C alleles showing the fewest. Compared with the roughly 720-donor mean, donors in an Asian-associated ancestry cluster had fewer N-insertions in productive TCRs, according to a later genetic analysis. Most TCR sequences were observed very rarely across donors, whereas some public TCRs were present in many individuals. The study listed 150 to 200 TCR beta chains as associated with cytomegalovirus. Assigning TCR associations to individual alleles was difficult when HLA alleles, especially DR and DQ, strongly co-occurred. A few of the identified cytomegalovirus-associated TCR beta chains were confirmed in vitro to be specific for cytomegalovirus antigens. Presence/absence analyses assumed roughly uniform sequencing depth across donors, an assumption that may not hold. The cohort was sequenced for TCR beta chains only, and without alpha or paired-chain data the features that could be detected were limited. Immune exposure information for the cohort was limited to CMV serostatus. Some IMGT-functional V segments, including TRBV6-2 and TRBV6-3, could not be told apart with the 87-base-pair reads, so those segments were excluded. The sequencing pipeline was judged likely to have produced a cluster of highly shared sequence variants as a technical artifact.

The cohort comprised fewer than 750 healthy bone marrow donors. At the time of sampling, all cohort members were nominally healthy, though unrecorded immune exposures were likely present. The donor tested CMV seropositive and was one of the 289 seropositive cohort members. A peripheral blood sample was provided by each donor, and peripheral blood mononuclear cells were used for TCR beta sequencing. The Qiagen DNeasy Blood Extraction Kit was used to extract genomic DNA from the blood cell samples. The receptor library was made with the immunoSEQ multiplex PCR assay. A mixture of 60 forward primers for TCR Vbeta segments and 13 reverse primers for TCR Jbeta segments was used in the multiplex PCR. Amplification of the CDR3 region of rearranged TCR beta genes was performed with a multiplex PCR assay on genomic DNA. On the Illumina HiSeq System, the amplified TCR beta libraries were sequenced as 87-base-pair reads. As for the authors' bioinformatics: In a later analysis, roughly 80 million unique TCR beta chains were counted across the roughly 700 repertoires, and roughly 10 million of these chains were shared by at least two donors. Raw reads were error-corrected and collapsed into unique sequences by a nearest-neighbor algorithm in which closely related sequences were merged to remove PCR and sequencing errors. Alignment of CDR3 sequences to IMGT reference sequences was used to assign V, D and J gene segments. For a sequence to be retained, a match of at least six nucleotides was required to both a V gene segment and a J gene segment. Rearrangements were classified as productive when the CDR3 lacked stop codons and remained in frame with V and J, and all other rearrangements were classified as non-productive. Following IMGT convention, CDR3 was defined as the stretch from the second conserved V-encoded cysteine up to the conserved J-encoded phenylalanine. The earlier analysis of 587 of the donors excluded sequences that lacked an unambiguous match to a single V gene segment. In an earlier analysis of a few hundred of the donors, a V segment was called functional when productive rearrangements were above 56.7%, and segregating when the standard deviation between donors exceeded 5%. A statistical classification framework was built to diagnose cytomegalovirus status from the catalog of TCR beta chain sequences. A later analysis assigned V and J genes by comparing TCR nucleotide sequences with IMGT/GENE-DB human TR gene sequences. In a later analysis, CDR3 sequences and most-parsimonious VDJ recombination scenarios were assigned using the TCRdist pipeline. In a later analysis, every TCR beta chain was defined by the combination of its CDR3 amino acid sequence and its V-gene family, and reads without a unique V-gene family were dropped. A later analysis removed roughly 590 highly shared, low-generation-probability nucleotide sequences to deal with suspected cross-contamination and a sequencing artifact. For each public chain, a later analysis derived a clonal expansion index from normalized ranks of inferred template counts within each repertoire. In a later analysis, generation probabilities were computed with a VDJ recombination model fitted to out-of-frame rearrangements, and the resulting probabilities were checked against IGoR. In a later analysis, TCR-TCR, TCR-HLA and TCR-CMV co-occurrence was scored with hypergeometric tests, and a repertoire-size bias correction was applied to TCR pairs. A later analysis estimated false discovery rates by permuting HLA or CMV assignments 20 times. In a later analysis, co-occurring TCRs were grouped with DBSCAN, and TCRdist sequence similarity was added when clustering was performed within HLA-allele-positive subsets. Repertoires with fewer than 30,000 or more than 120,000 public chains, plus five repertoires with anomalous nucleotide sharing, were excluded from co-occurrence clustering. In its TCRdb copy, this immuneACCESS table keeps in-frame sequences only and misses some clones. Where compared with another copy, unresolved V genes explain less than half of these, and the others have no known cause. V, J and clone size were drawn from that table, and D and trimming were deduced from the DNA. The sample data list roughly 120,000 clones, and around 76% of these were observed just once. Approximately 13% of the sample is held by the ten biggest clonotypes.

Recombination joined TRBV2 with TRBJ2-3; the D gene remains uncertain. This sequence was found in a woman aged 60 to 75 in good health and CMV-seropositive. The sample was PBMCs. The DNA sequence follows: TGTGCCAGCAACGATCTTACTAGCACAGATACGCAGTATTTT. Its translation is CASNDLTSTDTQYF.